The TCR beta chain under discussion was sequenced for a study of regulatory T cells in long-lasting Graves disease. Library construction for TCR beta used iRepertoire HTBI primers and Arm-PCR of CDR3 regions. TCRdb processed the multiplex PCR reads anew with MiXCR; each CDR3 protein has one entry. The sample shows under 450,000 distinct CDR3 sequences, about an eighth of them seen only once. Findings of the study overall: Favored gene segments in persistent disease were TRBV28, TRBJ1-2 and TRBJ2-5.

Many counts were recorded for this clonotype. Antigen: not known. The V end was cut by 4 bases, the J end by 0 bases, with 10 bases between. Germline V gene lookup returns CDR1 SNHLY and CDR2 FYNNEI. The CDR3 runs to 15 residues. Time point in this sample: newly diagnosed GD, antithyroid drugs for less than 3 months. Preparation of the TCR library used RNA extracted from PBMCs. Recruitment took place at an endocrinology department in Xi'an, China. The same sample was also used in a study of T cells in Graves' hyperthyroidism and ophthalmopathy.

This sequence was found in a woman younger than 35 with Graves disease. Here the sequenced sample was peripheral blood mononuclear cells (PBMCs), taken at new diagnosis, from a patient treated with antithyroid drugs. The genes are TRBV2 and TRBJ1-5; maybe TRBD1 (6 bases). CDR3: CASSVRGHSNQPQHF. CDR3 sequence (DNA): TGTGCCAGCAGTGTAAGGGGACATAGCAATCAGCCCCAGCATTTT.